This paragraph reports one T cell receptor (beta chain). The antigen is not known. A single base separates this from a much larger clone, so it may be a read error. A second roughly 6 to 12 cycle PCR used barcoded and J-beta primers. TCRdb reprocessed the 5' RACE reads via MiXCR and lists one record per CDR3 protein. The table lists approximately 1.5 million distinct CDR3 sequences, around 36% of them singletons. The data were obtained in a study of blood T cells in healthy people across ages. Study-wide findings and caveats: It was found that TCR beta diversity correlated strongly with the percentage of naive T cells. Getting older went along with TCR beta diversity per million T cells dropping roughly linearly.

This CDR3 region has 11 residues. V dropped 5 bases and J dropped 3 bases, with 6 bases sitting between them. Germline CDR1 SQVTM, CDR2 ANQGSEA. The sample was blood. This sequence was found in a young woman in good health. V usage is TRBV29-1 and J usage is TRBJ2-3; no clear D gene. The CDR3 sequence: CSVSYTDTQYF. The DNA for the CDR3 is TGCAGCGTTAGCTATACAGATACGCAGTATTTT.